The clone carrying this T cell receptor (beta chain) was recorded many times. Its antigen is as yet unknown. This entry belongs to a study of glioma-infiltrating T cells. General observations from the study: A blood CDR3 motif signature was depleted in highly divergent patients. Above-expected tissue-blood divergence occurred in all gliomas, most in low-grade ones.

Amplification of TCR alpha and beta CDR3 regions from RNA used iRepertoire nested multiplex PCR. MiXCR, run by TCRdb on the multiplex PCR reads, gives a single entry per CDR3 protein. Here the sample spans more than 300,000 distinct CDR3 sequences, less than 50% being singletons. This TCR was sampled from a human donor with low-grade glioma or glioblastoma, undergoing nonglioma brain surgery, or in good health (not recorded which). The specimen sequenced was glioma tissue, nonneoplastic brain tissue, or PBMCs (not recorded which).

The CDR3 nucleotides are TGTGCCAGCAAATTAGGGGGCCCAGGGGATGTTCAGCCCCAGCATTTT. Translation: CASKLGGPGDVQPQHF. This chain joins TRBV28 and TRBJ1-5, with TRBD1 matching over 7 bases. V gave up 7 bases and J gave up 6 bases; unmatched junction bases: 15. This CDR3 has 16 residues. Per germline, CDR1 MDHEN and CDR2 SYDVKM. Using reference TRBV28 and TRBJ1-5 for the parts outside the CDR3, the full variable domain is DVKVTQSSRYLVKRTGEKVFLECVQDMDHENMFWYRQDPGLGLRLIYFSYDVKMKEKGDIPEGYSVSREKKERFSLILESASTNQTSMYLCASKLGGPGDVQPQHFGDGTRLSIL.